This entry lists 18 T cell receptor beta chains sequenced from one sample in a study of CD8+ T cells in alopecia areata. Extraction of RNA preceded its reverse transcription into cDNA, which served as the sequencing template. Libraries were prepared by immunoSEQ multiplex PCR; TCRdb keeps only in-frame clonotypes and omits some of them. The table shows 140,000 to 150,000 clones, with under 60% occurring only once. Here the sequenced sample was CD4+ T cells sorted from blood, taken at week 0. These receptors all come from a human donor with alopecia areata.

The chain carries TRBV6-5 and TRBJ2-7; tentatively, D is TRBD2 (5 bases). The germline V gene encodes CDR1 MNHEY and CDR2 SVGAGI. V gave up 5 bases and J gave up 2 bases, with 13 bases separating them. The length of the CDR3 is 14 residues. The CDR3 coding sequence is TGTGCCAGCAGTCGCGGTGGAGGCGCCTACGAGCAGTACTTC. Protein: CASSRGGGAYEQYF.

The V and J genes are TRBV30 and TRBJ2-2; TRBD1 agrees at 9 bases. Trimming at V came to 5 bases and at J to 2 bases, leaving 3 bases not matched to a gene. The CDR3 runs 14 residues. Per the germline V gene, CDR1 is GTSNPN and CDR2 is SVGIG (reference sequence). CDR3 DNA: TGTGCCTGGGGACAGGGGCTCAACACCGGGGAGCTGTTTTTT. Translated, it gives CAWGQGLNTGELFF.

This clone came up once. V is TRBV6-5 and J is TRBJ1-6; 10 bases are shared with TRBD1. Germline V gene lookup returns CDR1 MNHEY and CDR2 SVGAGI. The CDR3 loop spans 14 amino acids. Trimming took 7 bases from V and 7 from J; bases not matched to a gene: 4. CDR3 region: CASTETGGNSPLHF. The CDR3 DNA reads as TGTGCCAGCACCGAGACAGGGGGCAATTCACCCCTCCACTTT.

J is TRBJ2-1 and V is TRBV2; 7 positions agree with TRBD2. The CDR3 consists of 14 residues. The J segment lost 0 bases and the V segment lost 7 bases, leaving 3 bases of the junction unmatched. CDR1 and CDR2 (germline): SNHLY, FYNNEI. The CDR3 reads CASKGGSSYNEQFF. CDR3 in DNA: TGTGCCAGCAAAGGCGGGAGCTCCTACAATGAGCAGTTCTTC.

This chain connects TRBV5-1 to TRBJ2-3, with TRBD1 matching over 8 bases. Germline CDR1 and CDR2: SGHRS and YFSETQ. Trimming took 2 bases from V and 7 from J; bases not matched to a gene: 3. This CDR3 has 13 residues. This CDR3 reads CASSFDRGNTQYF. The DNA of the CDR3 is TGCGCCAGCAGCTTCGACAGGGGAAATACGCAGTATTTT.

DNA of the CDR3: TGTGCCAGCAGCGTGGGGTCCAGCTATGGCTACACCTTC. Amino acids: CASSVGSSYGYTF. This chain links TRBV9 with TRBJ1-2; no reliable D call. Germline V gene data show CDR1 as SGDLS and CDR2 as YYNGEE. V was shortened by 2 bases and J by 4 bases, with 9 bases between the two germline ends. This CDR3 contains 13 residues.

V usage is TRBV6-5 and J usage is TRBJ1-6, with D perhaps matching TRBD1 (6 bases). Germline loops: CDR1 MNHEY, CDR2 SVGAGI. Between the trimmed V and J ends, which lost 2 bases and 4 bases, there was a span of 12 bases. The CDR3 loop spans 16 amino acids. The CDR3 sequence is CASSYGGRTYNSPLHF. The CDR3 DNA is TGTGCCAGCAGTTACGGGGGCAGGACATATAATTCACCCCTCCACTTT.

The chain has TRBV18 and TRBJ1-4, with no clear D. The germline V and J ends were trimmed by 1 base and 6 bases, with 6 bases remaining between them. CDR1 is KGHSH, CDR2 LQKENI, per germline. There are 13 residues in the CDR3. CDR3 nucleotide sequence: TGTGCCAGCTCACCACGGTTGGATGAAAAACTGTTTTTT. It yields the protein CASSPRLDEKLFF.

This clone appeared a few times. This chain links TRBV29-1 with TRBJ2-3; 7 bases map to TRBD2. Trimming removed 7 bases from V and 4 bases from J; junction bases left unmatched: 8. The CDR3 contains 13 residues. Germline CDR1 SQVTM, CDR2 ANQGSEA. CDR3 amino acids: CSAQGAGADTQYF. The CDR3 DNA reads TGCAGCGCCCAGGGTGCGGGGGCAGATACGCAGTATTTT.

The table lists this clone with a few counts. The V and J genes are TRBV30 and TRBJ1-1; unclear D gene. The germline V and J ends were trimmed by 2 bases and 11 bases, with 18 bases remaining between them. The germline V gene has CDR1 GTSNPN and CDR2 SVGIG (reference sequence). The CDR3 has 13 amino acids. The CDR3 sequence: CAWSPTSFLYAFF. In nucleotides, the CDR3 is TGTGCCTGGAGTCCCACTAGTTTCCTTTACGCTTTCTTT.

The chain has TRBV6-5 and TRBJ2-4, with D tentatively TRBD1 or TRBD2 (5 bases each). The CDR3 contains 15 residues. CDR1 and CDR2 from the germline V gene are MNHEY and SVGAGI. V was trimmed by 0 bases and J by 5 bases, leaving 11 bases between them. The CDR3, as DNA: TGTGCCAGCAGTTACTCAGTGAGGGGAGAAAACATTCAGTACTTC. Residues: CASSYSVRGENIQYF.

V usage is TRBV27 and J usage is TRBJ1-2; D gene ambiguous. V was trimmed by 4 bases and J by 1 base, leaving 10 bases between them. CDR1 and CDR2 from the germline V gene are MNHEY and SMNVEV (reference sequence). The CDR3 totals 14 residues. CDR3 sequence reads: CASSSPRSNYGYTF. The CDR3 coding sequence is TGTGCCAGCAGTTCCCCGCGGAGTAACTATGGCTACACCTTC.

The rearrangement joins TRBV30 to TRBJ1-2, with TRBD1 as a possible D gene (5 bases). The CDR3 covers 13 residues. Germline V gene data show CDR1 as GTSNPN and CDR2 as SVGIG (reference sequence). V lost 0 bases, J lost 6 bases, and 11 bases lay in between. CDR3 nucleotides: TGTGCCTGGAGTGTAATCGGGGCGGATGGCTACACCTTC. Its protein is CAWSVIGADGYTF.

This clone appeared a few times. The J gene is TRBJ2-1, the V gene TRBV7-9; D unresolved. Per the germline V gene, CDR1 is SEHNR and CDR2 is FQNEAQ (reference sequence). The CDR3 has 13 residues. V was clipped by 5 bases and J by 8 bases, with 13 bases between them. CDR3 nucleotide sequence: TGTGCCAGCAGCCTACACTCTAGGGATGAGCAGTTCTTC. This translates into CASSLHSRDEQFF.

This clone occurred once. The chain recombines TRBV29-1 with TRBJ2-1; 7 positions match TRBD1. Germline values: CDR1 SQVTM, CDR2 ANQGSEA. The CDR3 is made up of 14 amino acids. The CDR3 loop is CSIRQGASYNEQFF. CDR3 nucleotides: TGCAGTATCCGACAGGGAGCCTCATACAATGAGCAGTTCTTC.

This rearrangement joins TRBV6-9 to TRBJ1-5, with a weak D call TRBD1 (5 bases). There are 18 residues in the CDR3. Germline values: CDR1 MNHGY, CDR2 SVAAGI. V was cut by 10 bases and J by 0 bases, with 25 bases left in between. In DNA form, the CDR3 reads TGTGCCACCGGTCACCGGGACCGAGTAATGATTAGCAATCAGCCCCAGCATTTT. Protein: CATGHRDRVMISNQPQHF.

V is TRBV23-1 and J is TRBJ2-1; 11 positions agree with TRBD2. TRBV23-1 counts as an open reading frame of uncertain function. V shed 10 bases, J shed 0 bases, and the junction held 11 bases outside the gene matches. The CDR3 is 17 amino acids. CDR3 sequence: CAIRGLADRLSYNEQFF. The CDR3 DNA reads TGCGCCATCCGGGGACTAGCGGACCGACTCTCCTACAATGAGCAGTTCTTC.

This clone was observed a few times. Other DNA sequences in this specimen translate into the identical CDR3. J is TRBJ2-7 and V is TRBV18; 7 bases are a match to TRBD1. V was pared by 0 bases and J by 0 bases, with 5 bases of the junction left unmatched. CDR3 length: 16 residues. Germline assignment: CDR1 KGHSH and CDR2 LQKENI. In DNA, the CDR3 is TGTGCCAGCTCACCACCGGCGCCAGGGGGCTCCTACGAGCAGTACTTC. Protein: CASSPPAPGGSYEQYF.